This T cell receptor (beta chain) was sequenced for a study of blood T cell repertoires in COVID-19. Seattle participants joined during active infection and were tracked over time. This CDR3 is 14 amino acids long. Losses at the gene ends were 3 bases for V and 9 bases for J; bases not matched to a gene: 7. Germline loops: CDR1 MNHNS, CDR2 SASEGT. Produced via immunoSEQ multiplex PCR; TCRdb's table is partial and in-frame only. The data show approximately 270,000 clones, 70% to 85% seen once. This clone was detected once. The source of this sequence is a human donor with COVID-19, enrolled during active disease. The donor label of this sample is uncertain. The chain couples TRBV6-1 to TRBJ2-1, with 8 bases that match TRBD1. The sample was peripheral blood. In DNA, the CDR3 is TGTGCCAGCAGTGATTTACAGGGGGTAGGTGAGCAGTTCTTC. Translation: CASSDLQGVGEQFF.